This T cell receptor beta chain was captured by sequencing in a study of cytomegalovirus exposure and HLA in healthy donors. Note on this clone: Its antigen remains unidentified.

Study-wide results and caveats: The classifier, whose performance was assessed in both the original and validation cohorts, reportedly diagnosed cytomegalovirus status with high specificity and sensitivity.

The primer mix had 60 Vbeta and 13 Jbeta primers. The table came from immunoSEQ multiplex PCR; TCRdb's copy has only in-frame clones and leaves some out. The data contain 150,000 to 200,000 clones, more than 75% of them singletons. Trimming took 1 base from V and 6 from J, leaving 8 bases between them. The CDR3 length is 12 residues. The germline V gene encodes CDR1 SGHRS and CDR2 YFSETQ. This clonotype was sampled from a man younger than 45 in good health and CMV-seropositive. Material: PBMCs. The chain joins TRBV5-1 to TRBJ2-7, with D perhaps TRBD1 (5 bases). The chain's CDR3 is CASSLTGREQYV. The DNA for the CDR3 is TGCGCCAGCAGCTTGACAGGACGCGAGCAGTACGTC.